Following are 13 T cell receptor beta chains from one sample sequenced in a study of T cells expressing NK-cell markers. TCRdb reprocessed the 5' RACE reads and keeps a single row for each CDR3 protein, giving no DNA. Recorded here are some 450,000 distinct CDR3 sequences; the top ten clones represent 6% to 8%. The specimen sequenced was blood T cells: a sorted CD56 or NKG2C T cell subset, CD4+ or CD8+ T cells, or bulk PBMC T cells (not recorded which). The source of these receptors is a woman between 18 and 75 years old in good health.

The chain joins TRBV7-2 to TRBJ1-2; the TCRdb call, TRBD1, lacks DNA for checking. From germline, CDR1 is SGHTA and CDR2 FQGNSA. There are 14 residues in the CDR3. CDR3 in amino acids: CASRLSGTGNGYTF.

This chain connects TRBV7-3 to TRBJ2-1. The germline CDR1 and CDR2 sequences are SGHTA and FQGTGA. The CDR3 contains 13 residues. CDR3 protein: CASSMSSYNEQFF.

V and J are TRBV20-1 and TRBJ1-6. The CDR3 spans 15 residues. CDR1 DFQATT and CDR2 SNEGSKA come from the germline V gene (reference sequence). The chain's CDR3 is CSASLESSYNSPLHF.

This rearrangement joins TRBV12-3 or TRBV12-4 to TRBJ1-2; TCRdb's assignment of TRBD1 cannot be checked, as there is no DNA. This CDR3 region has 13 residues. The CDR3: CASSSGTLIGYTF.

The CDR3: CSVRQVPGELFF. The V call is TRBV29-1, the J call TRBJ2-2; absent DNA, TCRdb's TRBD1 call cannot be checked. Germline CDR1 is SQVTM and CDR2 is ANQGSEA. The CDR3 extends over 12 amino acids.

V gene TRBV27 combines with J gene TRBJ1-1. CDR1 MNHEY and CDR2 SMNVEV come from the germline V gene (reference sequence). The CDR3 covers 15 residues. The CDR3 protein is CASRLGLTGGTEAFF.

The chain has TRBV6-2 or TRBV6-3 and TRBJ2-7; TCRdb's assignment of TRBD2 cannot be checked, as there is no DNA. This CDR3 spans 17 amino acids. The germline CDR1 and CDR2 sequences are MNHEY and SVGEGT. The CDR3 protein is CASSATRGREFAYEQYF.

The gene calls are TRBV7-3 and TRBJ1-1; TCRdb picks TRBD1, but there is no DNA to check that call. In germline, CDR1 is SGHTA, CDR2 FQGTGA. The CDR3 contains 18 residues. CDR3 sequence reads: CASSLKPPGIGMNTEAFF.

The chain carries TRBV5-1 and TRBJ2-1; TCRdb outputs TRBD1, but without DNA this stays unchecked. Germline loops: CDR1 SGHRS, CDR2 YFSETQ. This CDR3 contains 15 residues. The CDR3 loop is CASLPPTGGRGGQFF.

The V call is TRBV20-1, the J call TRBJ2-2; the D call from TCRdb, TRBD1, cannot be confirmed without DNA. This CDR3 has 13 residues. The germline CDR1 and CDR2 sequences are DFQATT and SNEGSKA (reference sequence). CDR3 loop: CSVQGANTGELFF.

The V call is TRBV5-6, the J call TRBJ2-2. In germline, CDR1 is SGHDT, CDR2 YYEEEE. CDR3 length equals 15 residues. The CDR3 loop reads CASSLNFKNTGELFF.

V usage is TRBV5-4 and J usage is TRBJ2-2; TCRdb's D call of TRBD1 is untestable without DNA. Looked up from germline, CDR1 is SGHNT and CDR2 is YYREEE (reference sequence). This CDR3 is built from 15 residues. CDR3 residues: CASSFPDRVRGELFF. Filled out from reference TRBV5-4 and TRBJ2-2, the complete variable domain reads ETGVTQSPTHLIKTRGQQVTLRCSSQSGHNTVSWYQQALGQGPQFIFQYYREEENGRGNFPPRFSGLQFPNYSSELNVNALELDDSALYLCASSFPDRVRGELFFGEGSRLTVL.

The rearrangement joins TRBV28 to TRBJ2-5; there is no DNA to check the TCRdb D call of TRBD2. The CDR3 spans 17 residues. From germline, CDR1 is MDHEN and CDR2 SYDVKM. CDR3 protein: CASSFPRVAGNRETQYF.